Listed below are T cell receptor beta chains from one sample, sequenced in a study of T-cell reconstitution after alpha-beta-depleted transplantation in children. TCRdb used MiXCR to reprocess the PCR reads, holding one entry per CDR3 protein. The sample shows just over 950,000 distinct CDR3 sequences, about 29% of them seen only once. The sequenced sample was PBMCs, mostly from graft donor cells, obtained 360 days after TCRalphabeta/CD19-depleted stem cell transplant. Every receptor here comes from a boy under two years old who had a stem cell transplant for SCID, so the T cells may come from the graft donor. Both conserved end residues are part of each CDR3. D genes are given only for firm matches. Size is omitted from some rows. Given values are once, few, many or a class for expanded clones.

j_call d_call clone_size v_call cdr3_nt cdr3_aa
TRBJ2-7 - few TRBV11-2 TGTGCCAGCAGCAGACCCTACCCGAGGACGGGCTCCTACGAGCAGTACTTC CASSRPYPRTGSYEQYF
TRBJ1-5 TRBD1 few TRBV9 TGTGCCAGCAGCACAGGGGTTATCGGGCCCCAGCATTTT CASSTGVIGPQHF
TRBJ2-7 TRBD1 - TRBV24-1 TGTGCCACCAGTGATACCCGGGACAGGGATTCGGACGAGCAGTACTTC CATSDTRDRDSDEQYF
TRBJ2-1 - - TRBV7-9 TGTGCCAGCAGGCCCACTACGGGGCAGGCGCCCCCCTTAAGGTTCTTC CASRPTTGQAPPLRFF
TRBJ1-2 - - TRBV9 TGTGCCAGCAGCTCCCTTGGCAGGGCAGGCTATGGCTACACCTTC CASSSLGRAGYGYTF
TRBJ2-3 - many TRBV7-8 TGTGCCAGCAGACCTAGGGGAGATACGCAGTATTTT CASRPRGDTQYF
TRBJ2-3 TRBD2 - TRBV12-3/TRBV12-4 TGTGCCAGCAGTGCGGGACTAGCGGGGGGCACCACAGATACGCAGTATTTT CASSAGLAGGTTDTQYF
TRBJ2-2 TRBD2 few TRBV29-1 TGCAGCGGAGCGGGGTCGTGGGGCACCGGGGAGCTGTTTTTT CSGAGSWGTGELFF
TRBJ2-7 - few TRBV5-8 TGTGCCAGCGGCCCCCGGGTTACCCTTTTGGACGAGCAGTACTTC CASGPRVTLLDEQYF
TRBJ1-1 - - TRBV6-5 TGTGCCAGCAGTTACCCAGGTATGAACACTGAAGCTTTCTTT CASSYPGMNTEAFF
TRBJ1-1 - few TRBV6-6 TGTGCCAGCAGAGATGAAGGGGTAGCCATGAACACTGAAGCTTTCTTT CASRDEGVAMNTEAFF
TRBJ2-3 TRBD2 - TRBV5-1 TGCGCCAGCAGCTTACGAGCGGGGGGCCAAGGGACAGATACGCAGTATTTT CASSLRAGGQGTDTQYF
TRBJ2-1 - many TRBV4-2 TGTGCCAGCAGCCCCGAGCTAGCGTATTACAATGAGCAGTTCTTC CASSPELAYYNEQFF
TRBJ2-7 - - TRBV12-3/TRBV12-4 TGTGCCAGCCCCGGACAGCGTCACTCCTACGAGCAGTACTTC CASPGQRHSYEQYF
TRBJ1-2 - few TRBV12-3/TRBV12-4 TGTGCCAGCAGCCCCAGATCCCACTATGGCTACACCTTC CASSPRSHYGYTF
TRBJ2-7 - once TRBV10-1 TGCGCCGCCCCAGGGGGGCTTCACTACGAGCAGTACTTC CAAPGGLHYEQYF
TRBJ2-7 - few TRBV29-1 TGCAGCGTTGAAGAAGCAGGGTCAGCCTCCTACGAGCAGTACTTC CSVEEAGSASYEQYF
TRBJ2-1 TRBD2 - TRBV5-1 TGCGCCAGCAGCTTGGAGATAGCGGGGGTTGGGGATGAGCAGTTCTTC CASSLEIAGVGDEQFF
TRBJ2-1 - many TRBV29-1 TGCAGCCTTTTAGGTTACAATGAGCAGTTCTTC CSLLGYNEQFF
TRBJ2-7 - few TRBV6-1 TGTGCCAGCAGTCCCGGCGGCAGAGCCTACGAGCAGTACTTC CASSPGGRAYEQYF
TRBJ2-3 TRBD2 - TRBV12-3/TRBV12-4 TGTGCCAGCAGTTTACCCCGGACTAGCGGGGGACCCACAGATACGCAGTATTTT CASSLPRTSGGPTDTQYF
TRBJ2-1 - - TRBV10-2 TGCGCCAGCAGTGAACAGGGCTACAATGAGCAGTTCTTC CASSEQGYNEQFF
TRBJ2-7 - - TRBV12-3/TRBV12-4 TGTGCCAGCAGCTTTCATTCGTTAGTGGAGCAGTACTTC CASSFHSLVEQYF
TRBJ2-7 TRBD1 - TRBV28 TGTGCCAGCAGTCCGGATTACAGGGGCTCCTACGAGCAGTACTTC CASSPDYRGSYEQYF
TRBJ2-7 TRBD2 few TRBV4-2 TGTGCCAGCAGCCAAGAACTAGCGGGGGGGCTCTACGAGCAGTACTTC CASSQELAGGLYEQYF
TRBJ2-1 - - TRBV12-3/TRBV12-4 TGTGCCAGCAGTTTAGACTTACTAGGGGATGAGCAGTTCTTC CASSLDLLGDEQFF
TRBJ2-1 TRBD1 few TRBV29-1 TGCAGCGTTATCGGACAGGGGGGATACAATGAGCAGTTCTTC CSVIGQGGYNEQFF
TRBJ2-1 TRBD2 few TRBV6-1 TGTGCCAGCAGAATATCCGGGACTAGCGGATCCAATGAGCAGTTCTTC CASRISGTSGSNEQFF
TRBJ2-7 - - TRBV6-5 TGTGCCAGCAGTTACTCGATAGGGGGGGTCTACGAGCAGTACTTC CASSYSIGGVYEQYF
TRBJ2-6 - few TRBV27 TGTGCCAGCAGTTGGACTCCCAGCTCGTCTGGGGCCAACGTCCTGACTTTC CASSWTPSSSGANVLTF
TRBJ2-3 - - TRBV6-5 TGTGCCAGCAGTTACTCTCGGGGGAGCGCAGATACGCAGTATTTT CASSYSRGSADTQYF
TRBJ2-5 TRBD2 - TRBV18 TGTGCCAGCTCACCAGGCCTAGCGGGACAGACCCAGTACTTC CASSPGLAGQTQYF
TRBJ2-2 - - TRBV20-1 TGCAGTGCTAGAGGGGGGGTAGGAACCGGGGAGCTGTTTTTT CSARGGVGTGELFF
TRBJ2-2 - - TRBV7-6 TGTGCCAGCAGCTTAGCAGCCTGGAACACCGGGGAGCTGTTTTTT CASSLAAWNTGELFF
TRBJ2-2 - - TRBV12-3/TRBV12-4 TGTGCCAGCAGAGAAAGACAGTCCACCGGGGAGCTGTTTTTT CASRERQSTGELFF
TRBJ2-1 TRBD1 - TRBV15 TGTGCCACCAGCACCCCCGGGACAGGGGGCAATGAGCAGTTCTTC CATSTPGTGGNEQFF
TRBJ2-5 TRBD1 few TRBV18 TGTGCCAGCTCACCATTAGGGACCGGGACAGCGTCTGGGACCCAGTACTTC CASSPLGTGTASGTQYF
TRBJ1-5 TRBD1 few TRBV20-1 TGCAGTGCTAGAGCGGACAGGGTGGGGGGTCAGCCCCAGCATTTT CSARADRVGGQPQHF
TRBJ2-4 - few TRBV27 TGTGCCAGCAGTTTATGGGTCGGCCCAGGGAGCAAAAACATTCAGTACTTC CASSLWVGPGSKNIQYF
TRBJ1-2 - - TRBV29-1 TGCAGCGTTGACGATGGAACCTTC CSVDDGTF
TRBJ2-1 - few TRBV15 TGTGCCACCAGCAGAGGACGGGGGGCACCTTCCGACAATGAGCAGTTCTTC CATSRGRGAPSDNEQFF
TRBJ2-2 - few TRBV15 TGTGCCACCAGCAGAGAAACGAACACCGGGGAGCTGTTTTTT CATSRETNTGELFF
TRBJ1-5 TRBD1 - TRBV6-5 TGTGCCAGCAGTTACCGGACAGGGGATCAGCCCCAGCATTTT CASSYRTGDQPQHF
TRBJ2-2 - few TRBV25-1 TGTGCCAGCAGTGGGGGTGTGAGAGGGGCCGGGGAGCTGTTTTTT CASSGGVRGAGELFF
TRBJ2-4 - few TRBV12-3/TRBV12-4 TGTGCCAGCAGTTCGGACAGTTTTCAGTACTTC CASSSDSFQYF
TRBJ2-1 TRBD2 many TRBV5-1 TGCGCCAGCTGGCCTACTAGCGGACCCTACAATGAGCAGTTCTTC CASWPTSGPYNEQFF
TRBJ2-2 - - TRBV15 TGTGCCACCAGCGTACAGAACACCGGGGAGCTGTTTTTT CATSVQNTGELFF
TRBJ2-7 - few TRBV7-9 TGTGCCAGCAGCTTAAGCCCAGGGGAAGGATACGAGCAGTACTTC CASSLSPGEGYEQYF
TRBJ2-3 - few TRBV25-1 TGTGCCAGCAGTGGGGAACAGGGAGATACGCAGTATTTT CASSGEQGDTQYF
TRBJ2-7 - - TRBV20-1 TGCAGTGCCGATGGGGCTAGTCTAAGCGAGCAGTACTTC CSADGASLSEQYF